This T cell receptor (beta chain) emerged from a study of blood T cell repertoires in COVID-19. Overall study: Collection of acute and convalescent COVID-19 samples took place in the United States, Italy and Spain. T cells, B-cell-depleted T cells, or PBMCs provided the cDNA or gDNA that served as material.

In the original analysis: Reference gene primers were amplified, and this amplification served to estimate nucleated cell counts. Profiled with immunoSEQ multiplex PCR; TCRdb holds only in-frame clones, not every one. Clone size and V and J calls were adopted from that table, with D and trimming inferred from the DNA. The table shows a few hundred thousand clones, with 80% to 90% occurring only once. The CDR3 totals 16 residues. The V and J ends lost 0 bases and 2 bases, in that order; junction bases with no gene match: 4. Per germline, CDR1 MNHEY and CDR2 SVGEGT. This rearrangement joins TRBV6-2 or TRBV6-3 to TRBJ2-5; TRBD2 aligns across 9 bases. Sequencing was carried out using peripheral blood. The sequence was collected from a woman in her forties or fifties with acute or convalescent COVID-19. This CDR3 is CASSYSGSGSQETQYF. CDR3 DNA sequence: TGTGCCAGCAGTTACTCGGGTAGCGGGAGTCAAGAGACCCAGTACTTC.